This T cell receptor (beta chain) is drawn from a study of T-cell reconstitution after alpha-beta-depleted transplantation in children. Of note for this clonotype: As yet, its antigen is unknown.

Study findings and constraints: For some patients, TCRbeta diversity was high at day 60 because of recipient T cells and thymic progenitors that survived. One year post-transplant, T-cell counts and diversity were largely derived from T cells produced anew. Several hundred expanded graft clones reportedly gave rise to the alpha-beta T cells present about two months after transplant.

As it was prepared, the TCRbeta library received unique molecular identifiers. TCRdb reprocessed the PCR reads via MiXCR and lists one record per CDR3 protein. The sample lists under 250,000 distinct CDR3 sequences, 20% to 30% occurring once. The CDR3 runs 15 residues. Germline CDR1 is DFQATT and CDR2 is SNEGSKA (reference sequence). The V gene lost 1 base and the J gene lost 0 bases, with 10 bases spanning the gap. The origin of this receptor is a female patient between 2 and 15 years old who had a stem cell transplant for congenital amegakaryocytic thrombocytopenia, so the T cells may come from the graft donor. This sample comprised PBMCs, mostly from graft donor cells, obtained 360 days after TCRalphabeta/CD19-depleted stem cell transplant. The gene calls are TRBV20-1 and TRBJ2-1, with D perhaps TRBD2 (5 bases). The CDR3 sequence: CSARVSSNSYNEQFF. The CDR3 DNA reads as TGCAGTGCTAGAGTGTCTAGCAACTCCTACAATGAGCAGTTCTTC.